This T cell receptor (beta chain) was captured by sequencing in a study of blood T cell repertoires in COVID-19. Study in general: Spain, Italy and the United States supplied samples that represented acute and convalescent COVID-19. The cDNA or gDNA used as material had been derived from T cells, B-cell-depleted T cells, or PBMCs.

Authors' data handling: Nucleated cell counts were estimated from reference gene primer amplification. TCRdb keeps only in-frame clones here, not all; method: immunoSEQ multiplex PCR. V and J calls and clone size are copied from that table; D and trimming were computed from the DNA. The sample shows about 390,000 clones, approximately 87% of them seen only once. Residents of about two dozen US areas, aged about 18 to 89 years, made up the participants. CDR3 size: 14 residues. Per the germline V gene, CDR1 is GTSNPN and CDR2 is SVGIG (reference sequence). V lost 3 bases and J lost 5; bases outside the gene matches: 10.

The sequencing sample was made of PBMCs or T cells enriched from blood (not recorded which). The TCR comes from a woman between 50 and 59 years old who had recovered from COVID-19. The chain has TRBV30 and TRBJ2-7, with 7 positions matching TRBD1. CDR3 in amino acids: CAWSRRGGRNEQYF. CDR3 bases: TGTGCCTGGAGCCGCCGAGGGGGCAGGAACGAGCAGTACTTC.